This entry features one TCR beta chain sequence. The entry originates in a study of cytomegalovirus exposure and HLA in healthy donors. Study information: HLA-typed donors contributed 65 million to 95 million unique TCRs, which were held in an early data release.

The PCR ran on 60 Vbeta and 13 Jbeta primers. Profiling relied on immunoSEQ multiplex PCR, and the TCRdb table lists in-frame clones only, not all of them. The data contain under 35,000 clones, more than 60% of them seen just once; the ten biggest clones take up around 23%. The study sampled nominally healthy donors, though unrecorded immune exposures were likely. This CDR3 has 13 residues. V was cut by 8 bases and J by 4 bases, with 14 bases left in between. Germline CDR1 MNHEY, CDR2 SVGAGI. Input material: PBMCs. The sequence was collected from a man aged 50-60 years in good health and CMV-seropositive. The J gene is TRBJ1-1, the V gene TRBV6-5; tentatively, D is TRBD1 (5 bases). The CDR3, as DNA: TGTGCCAGCGCTCTAGGGGCCAGCACTGAAGCTTTCTTT. Translated, it gives CASALGASTEAFF.